This TCR beta chain derives from a study of CD8+ T cells in alopecia areata. Study-wide background: Treated patients swallowed 5 to 10 mg of oral tofacitinib twice daily. Study-wide findings and caveats: Both scalp clonality and the expanded CD8+ clones among the top 100 showed a significant decrease with tofacitinib.

Points on this clone: The antigen remains undetermined.

Treatment described: oral pan-JAK inhibitor, 5-10 mg twice daily. Alopecia areata patients provided lesional scalp punch biopsies and peripheral blood, both collected for the study. Starting from PBMCs, sorting isolated CD4+ and CD8+ T cells. The CDR3 is 13 amino acids. V was shortened by 4 bases and J by 2 bases, with 9 bases between the two germline ends. Germline CDR1 and CDR2: MGHRA and YSYEKL. RNA, once extracted, was reverse transcribed into cDNA for use as the sequencing template. Libraries were prepared by immunoSEQ multiplex PCR; TCRdb keeps only in-frame clonotypes and omits some of them. This table holds 200,000 to 250,000 clones, 35% to 45% found once.

The sequences come from CD4+ T cells sorted from blood, collected around week 30, from a patient treated with tofacitinib. The source of this sequence is a human donor with alopecia areata. The chain is built from TRBV4-1 and TRBJ2-7, with TRBD2 as a possible D gene (5 bases). CDR3: CASSRVGAYEQYF. For the CDR3, the DNA is TGCGCCAGCAGCCGGGTGGGAGCCTACGAGCAGTACTTC.